This T cell receptor beta chain came from a study of blood T cell repertoires in COVID-19. The wider study: Italy, Spain and the United States were the sources of the convalescent and acute COVID-19 samples. T cells, B-cell-depleted T cells, or PBMCs provided the cDNA or gDNA that served as material.

Per the study methods: The authors estimated nucleated cell counts from reference gene primer amplification. The protocol was immunoSEQ multiplex PCR, while the TCRdb copy is restricted to in-frame clones and leaves out a portion. The DNA was the basis for D and trimming; V, J and clone size are from that table. The table records 50,000 or so clones, 90% of them present only once. CDR3 size: 14 residues. Trimming took 6 bases from V and 7 from J; bases not matched to a gene: 4. CDR1 and CDR2 (germline): SQVTM, ANQGSEA. This clonotype was obtained from a woman older than 75 with acute or convalescent COVID-19. The sequencing sample was made of peripheral blood. The chain recombines TRBV29-1 with TRBJ2-1, with 15 bases matching TRBD2. CDR3 in DNA: TGCAGCGTCCTCGGACTAGCGGGAGGGAATGAGCAGTTCTTC. This translates into CSVLGLAGGNEQFF.